This T cell receptor beta chain was captured by sequencing in a study of response to subunit inactivated influenza vaccine. TCRdb used MiXCR to reprocess the RT-PCR reads, holding one entry per CDR3 protein. Among approximately 480,000 distinct CDR3 sequences listed, roughly 11% were seen once. A word on this clonotype: Its target is unknown.

Germline values: CDR1 SGDLS, CDR2 YYNGEE. V was clipped by 3 bases and J by 3 bases; unmatched bases: 9. This CDR3 is 17 amino acids long. General study findings and limits: The authors offered the suggestion that each seasonal influenza vaccination recruits few new T cells.

Here the sequenced sample was PBMCs from blood, taken 45 days after vaccination. The receptor's source is a man aged 50 to 59 who received an inactivated influenza vaccine. The chain combines TRBV9 with TRBJ2-3; 11 nucleotides match TRBD2. This CDR3 reads CASSGGTSGRGTDTQYF. CDR3 nucleotides: TGTGCCAGCAGCGGGGGTACTAGCGGGAGAGGAACAGATACGCAGTATTTT.